The 14 T cell receptor beta chains given below trace back to one sample, sequenced in a study of blood T cells in healthy people across ages. Using a J-beta primer mix together with a sample-barcoded 5' primer, a second PCR was run for roughly 6 to 12 cycles. TCRdb re-derived calls from the 5' RACE reads in MiXCR, one entry per CDR3 protein. The sample shows some 750,000 distinct CDR3 sequences, about 24% of them seen only once. The specimen was blood. The receptor source for this set is a man aged 65-85 years in good health.

The chain recombines TRBV3-1 with TRBJ2-4; unclear D gene. CDR1 LGHDT and CDR2 YNNKEL come from the germline V gene (reference sequence). The V and J ends lost 0 bases and 0 bases respectively, with 15 bases between them. The CDR3 loop spans 18 amino acids. The CDR3: CASSQEGSMRLAKNIQYF. The CDR3 DNA reads TGTGCCAGCAGCCAAGAGGGATCCATGAGGTTAGCCAAAAACATTCAGTACTTC.

This clonotype was counted a few times. This chain joins TRBV29-1 and TRBJ2-1; D remains unclear. The CDR3 loop spans 16 amino acids. Trimming cost V 2 bases and J 0 bases, with 14 bases left between them. Germline V gives CDR1 SQVTM, CDR2 ANQGSEA. The CDR3 sequence: CSVEPTDFSSYNEQFF. The CDR3 DNA reads TGCAGCGTTGAACCTACCGATTTCAGCTCCTACAATGAGCAGTTCTTC.

The chain couples TRBV12-3 or TRBV12-4 to TRBJ1-2; 8 bases line up with TRBD1. The ends lost 5 bases at V and 2 bases at J; junction bases unmatched: 7. CDR3 length: 15 residues. The CDR3 DNA reads as TGTGCCAGCAGTCGGACAGGACAGGGAAACTATGGCTACACCTTC. Amino acids: CASSRTGQGNYGYTF.

The chain is built from TRBV12-3 or TRBV12-4 and TRBJ1-1; 7 bases fit TRBD1. V shed 5 bases and J 5 bases; nucleotides not matched to a gene: 11. CDR3 length: 15 residues. DNA of the CDR3: TGTGCCAGCAGTCCCCCGGCAGGGGGAGGAACTGAAGCTTTCTTT. It encodes CASSPPAGGGTEAFF.

The sample holds a few counts of this clonotype. The V and J genes are TRBV5-1 and TRBJ1-1; D gene ambiguous. The CDR3 has 14 residues. Germline CDR1 SGHRS, CDR2 YFSETQ. V was trimmed by 2 bases and J by 0 bases, leaving 8 bases between them. In nucleotides, the CDR3 is TGCGCCAGCAGCTTCTCCTCAGTGAACACTGAAGCTTTCTTT. Protein: CASSFSSVNTEAFF. Looking up the rest from reference TRBV5-1 and TRBJ1-1 gives the full variable domain: KAGVTQTPRYLIKTRGQQVTLSCSPISGHRSVSWYQQTPGQGLQFLFEYFSETQRNKGNFPGRFSGRQFSNSRSEMNVSTLELGDSALYLCASSFSSVNTEAFFGQGTRLTVV.

This clonotype was counted only a few times. The chain links TRBV5-1 to TRBJ2-1; 9 bases are shared with TRBD2. The V segment lost 5 bases and the J segment 4 bases; nucleotides outside the gene matches: 7. Germline loops: CDR1 SGHRS, CDR2 YFSETQ. The CDR3 has 15 residues. The CDR3 bases are TGCGCCAGCAGTTCGCAGCGGGGGGAATACAATGAGCAGTTCTTC. It encodes CASSSQRGEYNEQFF.

The chain employs TRBV28 and TRBJ2-1; 8 bases line up with TRBD1. The DNA end is more similar to TRBJ2-7, so the J call may be wrong. This CDR3 contains 12 residues. Germline loops: CDR1 MDHEN, CDR2 SYDVKM. The CDR3: CASRGQVYEQYF. The CDR3 nucleotides are TGTGCCAGCCGGGGACAGGTCTACGAGCAGTACTTC.

The chain links TRBV7-2 to TRBJ2-4; TRBD1 is a possible D gene (6 bases). This CDR3 has 16 residues. Looked up from germline, CDR1 is SGHTA and CDR2 is FQGNSA. V gave up 5 bases and J gave up 1 base, with 15 bases separating them. CDR3 nucleotides: TGTGCCAGCAGCACGTGGGGGCTAGCTGCCAAAAACATTCAGTACTTC. Amino acid sequence: CASSTWGLAAKNIQYF.

The CDR3 region is CSATGAYEQYF. CDR3 DNA sequence: TGCAGTGCTACAGGGGCCTACGAGCAGTACTTC. V is TRBV20-1 and J is TRBJ2-7, with D possibly TRBD1 on 6 matching bases. V was clipped by 4 bases and J by 2 bases, with 6 bases between them. Germline CDR1 is DFQATT and CDR2 is SNEGSKA (reference sequence). This CDR3 has 11 amino acids.

The rearrangement uses TRBV4-3 and TRBJ2-4, with TRBD2 identical over 8 bases. The germline V gene has CDR1 LGHNA and CDR2 YSLEER. The ends lost 0 bases at V and 2 bases at J; junction bases unmatched: 12. The CDR3 length is 19 residues. CDR3 amino acids: CASSQDLWERELPKNIQYF. Here the CDR3 DNA reads TGCGCCAGCAGCCAAGATTTATGGGAGCGGGAGCTTCCCAAAAACATTCAGTACTTC.

This clonotype was picked up a small number of times. The chain recombines TRBV25-1 with TRBJ2-3, with unresolved D. The CDR3 length is 13 residues. Germline V gene data show CDR1 as MGHDK and CDR2 as SYGVNS. Trimming left V 0 bases short and J 6 bases short, with 7 bases between. CDR3 in amino acids: CASSEYYRDTQYF. The CDR3, as DNA: TGTGCCAGCAGTGAATACTATAGGGATACGCAGTATTTT.

The chain recombines TRBV21-1 with TRBJ1-2. TRBV21-1 is a known pseudogene. CDR3 size: 15 residues. The DNA of the CDR3 is TGTGCCAGCTTCAGCGGTAAGGGAGCAACGTATGGCTACACCTTC. Translation gives CASFSGKGATYGYTF.

The rearrangement joins TRBV5-1 to TRBJ2-3, with a possible D match to TRBD1 (5 bases). Trimming stripped 0 bases from V and 1 base from J, with 9 bases between. Germline values: CDR1 SGHRS, CDR2 YFSETQ. The CDR3 spans 15 residues. The CDR3: CASSLGVGGTDTQYF. CDR3 DNA sequence: TGCGCCAGCAGCTTGGGAGTAGGGGGCACAGATACGCAGTATTTT.

This clonotype occurred many times. The chain combines TRBV4-1 with TRBJ1-2, with a weak D call TRBD1 (6 bases). V lost 0 bases to trimming and J lost 7 bases, with 15 bases between them. Germline V gene data show CDR1 as MGHRA and CDR2 as YSYEKL. CDR3 length: 15 amino acids. For the CDR3, the DNA is TGCGCCAGCAGCCAAGATCGGGGGCTCTCTAGTGGCTACACCTTC. It translates to CASSQDRGLSSGYTF.